These 16 T cell receptor beta chains share one sample of origin, sequenced in a study of T cell repertoires in cytomegalovirus infection. The antigens these receptors bind are not known. MiXCR, applied by TCRdb to the reads, yields one record per CDR3 protein. The sample records under 95,000 distinct CDR3 sequences, about 45% being singletons. Sample: CD8+ T cells from cultured PBMCs, taken from culture after CMV antigen stimulation. The receptors derive from a human donor in good health (CMV status not recorded). Some clones in this sample may be carry-over from other donors' samples.

The CDR3 sequence: CSARLPGTGNTGELFF. Written as DNA, the CDR3 is TGCAGTGCTAGATTGCCCGGGACAGGGAACACCGGGGAGCTGTTTTTT. The chain uses TRBV20-1 and TRBJ2-2; 8 nucleotides align to TRBD1. Looked up from germline, CDR1 is DFQATT and CDR2 is SNEGSKA (reference sequence). After removal of 2 bases from V and 1 base from J, the junction contained 6 bases not matched to a gene. This CDR3 has 16 residues.

This clonotype came up a few times. This chain connects TRBV7-6 to TRBJ1-5; a possible D gene is TRBD1 (6 bases). Per germline, CDR1 SGHVS and CDR2 FNYEAQ. The CDR3 is 14 residues long. Trimming left V 5 bases short and J 0 bases short, with 8 bases between. The CDR3 DNA follows: TGTGCCAGCAGCACAGGGTATAGCAATCAGCCCCAGCATTTT. As protein: CASSTGYSNQPQHF.

This clonotype has ten or more counts. The chain couples TRBV11-1 to TRBJ2-6, with D perhaps TRBD2 (5 bases). V dropped 7 bases and J dropped 0 bases, with 13 bases sitting between them. The length of the CDR3 is 16 residues. Looked up from germline, CDR1 is SGHAT and CDR2 is FQDESV (reference sequence). CDR3 protein: CASTLLGSSGANVLTF. The DNA of the CDR3 is TGTGCCAGCACCCTTCTGGGGAGCTCTGGGGCCAACGTCCTGACTTTC.

This sequence joins TRBV28 and TRBJ2-7, with 10 positions matching TRBD2. The CDR3 contains 15 residues. V gave up 5 bases and J gave up 3 bases; unmatched junction bases: 7. CDR1 is MDHEN and CDR2 is SYDVKM in the germline V gene. CDR3 sequence reads: CASSPGLAVDYEQYF. Written as DNA, the CDR3 is TGTGCCAGCAGTCCCGGACTAGCGGTAGACTACGAGCAGTACTTC.

V and J are TRBV2 and TRBJ2-7, with TRBD2 as a possible D gene (5 bases). The length of the CDR3 is 17 residues. Trimming stripped 1 base from V and 1 base from J, with 17 bases between. Looked up from germline, CDR1 is SNHLY and CDR2 is FYNNEI. The CDR3 spells CASSEGVGARPSYEQYF. In DNA form, the CDR3 reads TGTGCCAGCAGTGAAGGGGTGGGAGCGAGGCCTTCCTACGAGCAGTACTTC. Drawing the rest from reference TRBV2 and TRBJ2-7, the complete variable domain is EPEVTQTPSHQVTQMGQEVILRCVPISNHLYFYWYRQILGQKVEFLVSFYNNEISEKSEIFDDQFSVERPDGSNFTLKIRSTKLEDSAMYFCASSEGVGARPSYEQYFGPGTRLTVT.

Ten or more counts support this clonotype. This chain uses TRBV7-2 with TRBJ2-5, with unresolved D. Trimming pared 2 bases from V and 5 bases from J, leaving 6 bases between. Germline lookup yields CDR1 SGHTA and CDR2 FQGNSA. The CDR3 is made up of 12 amino acids. The DNA of the CDR3 is TGTGCCAGCAGCTTATTGGAGGAGACCCAGTACTTC. It codes for CASSLLEETQYF.

The CDR3 here is CASTGTGAGNTIYF. For the CDR3, the DNA is TGTGCCAGCACCGGGACAGGGGCTGGAAACACCATATATTTT. The V gene is TRBV9, the J gene TRBJ1-3; TRBD1 agrees at 10 bases. CDR3 size: 14 residues. Trimming cost V 6 bases and J 2 bases; bases outside gene matches: 2. Per the germline V gene, CDR1 is SGDLS and CDR2 is YYNGEE.

For the CDR3, the DNA is TGTGCCAGCAGTGTTAGCGGGGCCCTTTACAATGAGCAGTTCTTC. Amino acid sequence: CASSVSGALYNEQFF. The chain uses TRBV27 and TRBJ2-1, with 8 bases fitting TRBD2. The trim removed 5 bases at V and 4 bases at J, leaving 7 bases unmatched. CDR1 is MNHEY, CDR2 SMNVEV, per germline (reference sequence). This CDR3 has 15 residues.

The rearrangement uses TRBV5-1 and TRBJ1-1; D is undetermined. Germline V gene lookup returns CDR1 SGHRS and CDR2 YFSETQ. This CDR3 region has 12 residues. V gave up 4 bases and J gave up 8 bases, with 12 bases separating them. CDR3 nucleotide sequence: TGCGCCAGCAGCCCAGACCGGCTAGAAGCTTTCTTT. Protein: CASSPDRLEAFF.

This clonotype was counted between two and nine times. In nucleotides, the CDR3 is TGTGCCAGCAGTTTATCCTATTCAGGGAGTAAGACTGAAGCTTTCTTT. This codes for CASSLSYSGSKTEAFF. This chain joins TRBV27 and TRBJ1-1; a weak D match, TRBD1 (5 bases). CDR3 size: 16 residues. The V end was cut by 0 bases, the J end by 5 bases, with 16 bases between. Germline assignment: CDR1 MNHEY and CDR2 SMNVEV (reference sequence).

This clonotype was detected once. The chain is built from TRBV20-1 and TRBJ1-5; TRBD1 agrees at 7 bases. Per germline, CDR1 DFQATT and CDR2 SNEGSKA (reference sequence). The CDR3 sequence is 16 residues long. Germline trimming cut 2 bases from V and 1 base from J; bases unmatched to any gene: 8. CDR3 residues: CSARQGRGKSNQPQHF. CDR3 bases: TGCAGTGCTAGACAGGGCAGGGGGAAGAGCAATCAGCCCCAGCATTTT.

The chain is built from TRBV6-1 and TRBJ2-7; 10 positions match TRBD2. V lost 0 bases, J lost 1 base, and 0 bases stayed unmatched. The germline gives CDR1 MNHNS, CDR2 SASEGT. The CDR3 contains 15 residues. For the CDR3, the DNA is TGTGCCAGCAGTGAAGCAGCGGGGGGGTCCTACGAGCAGTACTTC. Its protein is CASSEAAGGSYEQYF.

The J gene is TRBJ1-1, the V gene TRBV28; 9 bases are a match to TRBD1. Germline trimming cut 6 bases from V and 5 bases from J; bases unmatched to any gene: 10. Germline V gene lookup returns CDR1 MDHEN and CDR2 SYDVKM. The CDR3 runs 15 residues. The CDR3 protein is CASSLIQGAATEAFF. The DNA of the CDR3 is TGTGCCAGCAGCCTAATACAGGGGGCGGCGACTGAAGCTTTCTTT.

This chain uses TRBV5-1 with TRBJ2-2, with D possibly matching TRBD1 (6 bases). CDR1 and CDR2 from the germline V gene are SGHRS and YFSETQ. This CDR3 is built from 16 residues. Trimming removed 0 bases from V and 4 bases from J, with 13 bases in between. In DNA, the CDR3 is TGCGCCAGCAGCTTGGTCGGGCAGGGGATCACCGGGGAGCTGTTTTTT. It specifies CASSLVGQGITGELFF.

This sequence joins TRBV11-2 and TRBJ2-4; D gene unclear. The CDR3 has 15 amino acids. CDR1 is SGHAT and CDR2 is FQNNGV in the germline V gene. V lost 8 bases and J 0 bases, leaving 14 bases between the germline ends. The CDR3 loop reads CASLDADAAKNIQYF. Here the CDR3 DNA reads TGTGCCAGCTTAGACGCGGACGCAGCCAAAAACATTCAGTACTTC.

The chain joins TRBV28 to TRBJ1-2; tentative D call: TRBD1 (5 bases). V was clipped by 2 bases and J by 3 bases, with 13 bases between them. Looked up from germline, CDR1 is MDHEN and CDR2 is SYDVKM. The CDR3 extends over 15 amino acids. CDR3 DNA sequence: TGTGCCAGCAGTTTAAGCCGAAGGGGAGACTATGGCTACACCTTC. The encoded protein is CASSLSRRGDYGYTF.